The 9 T cell receptor beta chains listed next were all sequenced from one sample in a study. TCRdb ran MiXCR on the RT-PCR reads and lists one entry per CDR3 protein. The table lists more than 600,000 distinct CDR3 sequences, approximately 15% of them singletons. The sequenced sample was memory CD4+ T cells from blood. These receptors all stem from a female donor in good health, serving as a healthy control.

This clonotype turned up a few times. The chain joins TRBV4-2 to TRBJ2-1; 10 bases map to TRBD2. Germline CDR1 reads LGHNA; CDR2 reads YNFKEQ. The CDR3 spans 16 residues. V trimming: 4 bases; J trimming: 2 bases; junction bases outside the gene matches: 5. CDR3: CASSPSLAGAYNEQFF. In DNA, the CDR3 is TGTGCCAGCAGCCCTTCGCTAGCGGGGGCCTACAATGAGCAGTTCTTC.

This clonotype was recorded a few times. The chain recombines TRBV30 with TRBJ2-7; weak D call: TRBD1 (5 bases). This CDR3 comprises 12 residues. V shed 2 bases and J shed 5 bases, with 10 bases lying between them. In germline, CDR1 is GTSNPN, CDR2 SVGIG (reference sequence). The CDR3 reads CAWSTGADEQYF. The CDR3 DNA follows: TGTGCCTGGAGTACAGGTGCCGACGAGCAGTACTTC.

J is TRBJ1-1 and V is TRBV10-2; 7 positions match TRBD1. The CDR3 loop spans 16 amino acids. The V and J ends lost 6 bases and 3 bases, in that order; junction bases with no gene match: 13. Germline V gene sequence: CDR1 WSHSY, CDR2 SAAADI. This CDR3 is CASRAHPGGEDTEAFF. The CDR3 bases are TGCGCCAGCAGAGCGCATCCAGGGGGGGAGGACACTGAAGCTTTCTTT.

This clonotype appeared many times. The rearrangement links TRBV5-1 to TRBJ1-1, with a possible D match to TRBD1 (6 bases). CDR1 SGHRS and CDR2 YFSETQ come from the germline V gene. The CDR3 is 16 amino acids. V was clipped by 0 bases and J by 1 base, with 13 bases between them. The CDR3 here is CASSLAGRGGNTEAFF. CDR3 DNA sequence: TGCGCCAGCAGCTTGGCCGGCAGGGGAGGGAACACTGAAGCTTTCTTT.

The chain couples TRBV19 to TRBJ1-5; maybe TRBD1 (6 bases). The CDR3 has 14 amino acids. Germline values: CDR1 LNHDA, CDR2 SQIVND (reference sequence). Trimming took off 2 bases at V and 6 bases at J, with 11 bases between the two ends. The CDR3 loop is CASSIWGLGQPQHF. The CDR3 DNA is TGTGCCAGTAGTATATGGGGGCTGGGTCAGCCCCAGCATTTT.

The sample holds many counts of this clonotype. This rearrangement joins TRBV12-3 or TRBV12-4 to TRBJ2-2; 8 nucleotides line up with TRBD2. The junction had 7 bases not matched to a gene; V was cut back by 3 bases and J by 7 bases. The length of the CDR3 is 15 residues. CDR3 DNA sequence: TGTGCCAGCAGTTTCTACGGGAGGGCCGACGGGGAGCTGTTTTTT. Translation: CASSFYGRADGELFF.

Ten or more counts support this clonotype. The chain links TRBV29-1 to TRBJ2-3, with no clear D. The V gene lost 0 bases and the J gene lost 5 bases, with 12 bases spanning the gap. CDR3 length equals 14 residues. Looked up from germline, CDR1 is SQVTM and CDR2 is ANQGSEA. This chain's CDR3 is CSVEDQGHGDTQYF. The CDR3 nucleotides read TGCAGCGTTGAAGATCAAGGTCATGGAGATACGCAGTATTTT.

The rearrangement links TRBV4-3 to TRBJ2-1; no definite D call. Trimming pared 1 base from V and 10 bases from J, leaving 17 bases between. CDR1 LGHNA and CDR2 YSLEER come from the germline V gene. The CDR3 extends over 15 amino acids. The CDR3 nucleotides read TGCGCCAGCAGCCAAGGGGCCGTCCCGGGTGACGAGCAGTTCTTC. Amino acid sequence: CASSQGAVPGDEQFF.

A word on this clonotype: Sequence at one end of the junction differs from germline and may be a read error. The rearrangement joins TRBV20-1 to TRBJ1-1; D is unresolved. The CDR3 extends over 11 amino acids. Per germline, CDR1 DFQATT and CDR2 SNEGSKA (reference sequence). CDR3 DNA: TGTAAACAAAAGGGTGCGACTGAAGCTTTCTTT. This translates into CKQKGATEAFF.